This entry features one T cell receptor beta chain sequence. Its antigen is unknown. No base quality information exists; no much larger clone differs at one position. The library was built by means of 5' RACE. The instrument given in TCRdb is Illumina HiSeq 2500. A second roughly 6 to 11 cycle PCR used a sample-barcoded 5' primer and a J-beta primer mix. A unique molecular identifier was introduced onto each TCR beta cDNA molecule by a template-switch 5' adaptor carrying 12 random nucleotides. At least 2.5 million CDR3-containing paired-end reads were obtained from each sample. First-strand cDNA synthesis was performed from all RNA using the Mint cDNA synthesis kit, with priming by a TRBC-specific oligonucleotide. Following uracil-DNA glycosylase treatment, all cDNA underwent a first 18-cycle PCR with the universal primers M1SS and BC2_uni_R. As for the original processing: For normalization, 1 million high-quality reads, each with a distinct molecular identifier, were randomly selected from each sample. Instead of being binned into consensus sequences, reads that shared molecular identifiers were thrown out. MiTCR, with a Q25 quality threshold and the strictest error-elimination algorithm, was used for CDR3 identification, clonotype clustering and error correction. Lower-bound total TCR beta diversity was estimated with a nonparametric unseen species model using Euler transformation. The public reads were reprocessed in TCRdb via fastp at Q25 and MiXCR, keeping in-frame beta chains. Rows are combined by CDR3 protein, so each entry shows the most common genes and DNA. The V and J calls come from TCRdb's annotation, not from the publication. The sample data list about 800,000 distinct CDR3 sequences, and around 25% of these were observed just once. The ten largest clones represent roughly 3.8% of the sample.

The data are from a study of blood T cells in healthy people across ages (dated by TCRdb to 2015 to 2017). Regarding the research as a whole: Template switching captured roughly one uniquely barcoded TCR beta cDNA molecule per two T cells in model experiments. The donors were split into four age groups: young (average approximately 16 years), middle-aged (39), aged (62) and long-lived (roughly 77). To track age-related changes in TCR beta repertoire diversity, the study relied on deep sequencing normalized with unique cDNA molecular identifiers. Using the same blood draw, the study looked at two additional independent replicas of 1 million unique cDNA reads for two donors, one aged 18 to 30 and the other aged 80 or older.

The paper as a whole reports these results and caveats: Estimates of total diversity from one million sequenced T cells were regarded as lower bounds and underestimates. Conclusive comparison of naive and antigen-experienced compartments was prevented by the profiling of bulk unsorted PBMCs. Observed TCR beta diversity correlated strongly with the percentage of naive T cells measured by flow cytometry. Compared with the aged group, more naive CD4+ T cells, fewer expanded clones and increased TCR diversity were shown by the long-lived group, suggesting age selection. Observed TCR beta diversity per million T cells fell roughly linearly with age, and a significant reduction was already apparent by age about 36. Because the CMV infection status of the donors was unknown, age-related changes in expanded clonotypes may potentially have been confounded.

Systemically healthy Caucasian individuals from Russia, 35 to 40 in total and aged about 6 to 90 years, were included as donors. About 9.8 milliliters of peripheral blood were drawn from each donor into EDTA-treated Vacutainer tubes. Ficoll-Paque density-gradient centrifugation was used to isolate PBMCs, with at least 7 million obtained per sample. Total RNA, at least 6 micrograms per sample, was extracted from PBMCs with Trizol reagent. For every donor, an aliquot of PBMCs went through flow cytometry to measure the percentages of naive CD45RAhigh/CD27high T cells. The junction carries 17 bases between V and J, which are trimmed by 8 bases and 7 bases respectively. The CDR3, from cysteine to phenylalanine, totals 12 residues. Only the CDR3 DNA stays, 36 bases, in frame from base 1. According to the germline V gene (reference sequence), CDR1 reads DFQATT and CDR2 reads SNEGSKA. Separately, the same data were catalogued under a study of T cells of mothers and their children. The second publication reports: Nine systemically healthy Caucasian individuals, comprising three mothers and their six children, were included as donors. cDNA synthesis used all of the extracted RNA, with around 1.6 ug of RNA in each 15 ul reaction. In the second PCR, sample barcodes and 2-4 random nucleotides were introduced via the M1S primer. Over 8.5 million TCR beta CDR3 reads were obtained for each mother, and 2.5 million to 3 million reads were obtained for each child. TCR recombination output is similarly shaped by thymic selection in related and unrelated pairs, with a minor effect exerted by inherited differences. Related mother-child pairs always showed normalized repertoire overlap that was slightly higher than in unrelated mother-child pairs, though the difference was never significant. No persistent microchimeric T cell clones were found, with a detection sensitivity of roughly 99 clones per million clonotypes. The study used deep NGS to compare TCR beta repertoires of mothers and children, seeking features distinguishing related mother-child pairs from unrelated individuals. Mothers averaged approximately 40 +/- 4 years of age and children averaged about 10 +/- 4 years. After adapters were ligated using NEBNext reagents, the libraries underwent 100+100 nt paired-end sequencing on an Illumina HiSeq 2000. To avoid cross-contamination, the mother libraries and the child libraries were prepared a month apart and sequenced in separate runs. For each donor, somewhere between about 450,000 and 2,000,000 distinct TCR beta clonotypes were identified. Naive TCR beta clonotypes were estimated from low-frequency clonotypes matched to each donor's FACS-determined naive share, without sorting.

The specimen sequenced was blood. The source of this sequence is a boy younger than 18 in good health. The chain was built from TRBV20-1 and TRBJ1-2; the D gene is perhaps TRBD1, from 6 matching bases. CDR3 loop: CSCDRYSAGYTF. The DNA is TGCAGTTGCGACAGGTATTCGGCTGGCTACACCTTC.